Included here is one T cell receptor beta chain sequence, with context. Antigen specificity is unknown. The data originate from a study of T cell responses to AZD1222 COVID-19 vaccine. V lost 0 bases and J lost 13, with 21 bases in between. In germline, CDR1 is MNHNS, CDR2 SASEGT. The CDR3 spans 16 residues. Clones were sequenced by immunoSEQ multiplex PCR, and TCRdb holds only the in-frame ones, with some missing. The top ten hold about 9% of the sample, which has some 130,000 clones, about 92% seen once. Points from the study as a whole: Clonal diversity was possibly underestimated; the donors were predominantly white British and more often female. Only a handful of individuals given AZD1222 were seropositive at baseline. Spike-wide vaccine-associated CD4 TCRs dominated at 160-218 and 743-854.

This TCR came from an adult in good health. The source was peripheral blood, collected on day 0 of AZD1222 vaccination. The chain uses TRBV6-1 and TRBJ2-2; D gene uncertain. The CDR3 nucleotides are TGTGCCAGCAGTGAAGCGCTTTCAGCAATACTCCGGTGGCTGTTTTTT. Its protein is CASSEALSAILRWLFF.